This T cell receptor beta chain appears in the sequencing data of a study of cytotoxic CD8 clonotypes in ibrutinib-treated CLL. As for the study in general: Responses: roughly 25 partial, 2 complete; after median around 70 months, roughly 14 stayed remitted, approximately twelve progressed. General observations from the study: Baseline values of clonality outstripped age-matched healthy donors and followed circulating CD8+ T-cell counts.

The repertoire was sequenced with immunoSEQ multiplex PCR; TCRdb's copy has only in-frame clones and lacks some. This table has 150,000 or so clones, 60% to 85% appearing once. This CDR3 has 14 residues. Germline loops: CDR1 MDHEN, CDR2 SYDVKM. The V end was cut by 4 bases, the J end by 6 bases, with 13 bases between. As concerns this clone: As yet, its antigen is unknown.

The chain links TRBV28 to TRBJ1-5; unclear D gene. The receptor was isolated from a human donor with chronic lymphocytic leukemia. The specimen was PBMCs, collected after 12 months of ibrutinib treatment. In DNA, the CDR3 is TGTGCCAGCAGTTCCTCGGGTGGCGGTCAGCCCCAGCATTTT. Protein product: CASSSSGGGQPQHF.